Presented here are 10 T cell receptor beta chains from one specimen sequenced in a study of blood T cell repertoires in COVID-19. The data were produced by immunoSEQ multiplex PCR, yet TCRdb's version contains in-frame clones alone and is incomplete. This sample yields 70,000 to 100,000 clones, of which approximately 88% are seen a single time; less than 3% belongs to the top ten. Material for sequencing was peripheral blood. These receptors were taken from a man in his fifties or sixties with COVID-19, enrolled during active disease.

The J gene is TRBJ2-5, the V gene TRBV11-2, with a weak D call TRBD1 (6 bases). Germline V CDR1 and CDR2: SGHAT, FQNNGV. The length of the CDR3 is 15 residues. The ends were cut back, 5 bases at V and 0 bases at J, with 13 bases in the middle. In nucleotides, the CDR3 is TGTGCCAGCAGCCAAAAAAGGGGGTACCAAGAGACCCAGTACTTC. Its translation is CASSQKRGYQETQYF.

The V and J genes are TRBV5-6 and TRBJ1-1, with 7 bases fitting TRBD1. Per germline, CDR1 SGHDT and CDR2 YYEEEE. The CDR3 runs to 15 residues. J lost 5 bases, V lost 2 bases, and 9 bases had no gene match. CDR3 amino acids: CASSFSTGLGTEAFF. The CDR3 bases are TGTGCCAGCAGCTTTTCGACAGGGCTCGGGACTGAAGCTTTCTTT.

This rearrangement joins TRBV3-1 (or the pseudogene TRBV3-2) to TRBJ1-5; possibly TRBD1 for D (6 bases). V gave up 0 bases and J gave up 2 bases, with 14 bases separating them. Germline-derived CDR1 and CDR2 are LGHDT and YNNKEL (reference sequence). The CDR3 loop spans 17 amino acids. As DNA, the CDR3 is TGTGCCAGCAGCCAAGAAGCCTCAGGGGTAGGCAATCAGCCCCAGCATTTT. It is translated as CASSQEASGVGNQPQHF.

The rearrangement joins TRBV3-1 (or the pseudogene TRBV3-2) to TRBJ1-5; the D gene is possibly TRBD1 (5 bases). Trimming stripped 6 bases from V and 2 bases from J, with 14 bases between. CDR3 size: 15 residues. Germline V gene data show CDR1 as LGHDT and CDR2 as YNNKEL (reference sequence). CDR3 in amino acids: CASSPTVVGNQPQHF. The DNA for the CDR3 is TGTGCCAGCAGTCCGACAGTGGTTGGCAATCAGCCCCAGCATTTT.

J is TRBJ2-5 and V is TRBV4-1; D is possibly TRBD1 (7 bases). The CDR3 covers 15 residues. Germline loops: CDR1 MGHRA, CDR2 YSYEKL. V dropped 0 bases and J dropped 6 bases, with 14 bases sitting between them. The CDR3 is CASSQEGAGGKTQYF. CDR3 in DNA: TGCGCCAGCAGCCAAGAAGGAGCAGGGGGGAAGACCCAGTACTTC.

Written as DNA, the CDR3 is TGTGCCAGCAGTCCCCCGGACGTAGGGAGGGATGGCTACACCTTC. This codes for CASSPPDVGRDGYTF. V usage is TRBV28 and J usage is TRBJ1-2; D call uncertain. This CDR3 region has 15 residues. Trimming stripped 5 bases from V and 6 bases from J, with 19 bases between. The V gene's germline CDR1 is MDHEN and CDR2 SYDVKM.

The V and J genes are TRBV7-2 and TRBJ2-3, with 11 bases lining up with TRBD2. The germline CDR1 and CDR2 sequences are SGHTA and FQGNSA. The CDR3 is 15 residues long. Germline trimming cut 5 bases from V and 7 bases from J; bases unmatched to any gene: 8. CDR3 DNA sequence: TGTGCCAGCAGCAATAGCGGGGGGGGCATAAATACGCAGTATTTT. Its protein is CASSNSGGGINTQYF.

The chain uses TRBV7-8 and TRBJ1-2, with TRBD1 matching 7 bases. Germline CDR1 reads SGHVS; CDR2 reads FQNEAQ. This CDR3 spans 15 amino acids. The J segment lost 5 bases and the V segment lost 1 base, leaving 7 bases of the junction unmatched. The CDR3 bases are TGTGCCAGCAGCTTAGAGAGGAAGACAGGGTATGGCTACACCTTC. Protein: CASSLERKTGYGYTF. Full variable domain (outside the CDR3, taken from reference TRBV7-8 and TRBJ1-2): GAGVSQSPRYKVAKRGQDVALRCDPISGHVSLFWYQQALGQGPEFLTYFQNEAQLDKSGLPSDRFFAERPEGSVSTLKIQRTQQEDSAVYLCASSLERKTGYGYTFGSGTRLTVV.

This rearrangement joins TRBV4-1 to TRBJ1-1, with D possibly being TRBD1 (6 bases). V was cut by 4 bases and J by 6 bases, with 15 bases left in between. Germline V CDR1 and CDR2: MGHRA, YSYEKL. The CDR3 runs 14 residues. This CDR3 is CASSPIRGFAEAFF. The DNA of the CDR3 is TGCGCCAGCAGCCCCATCAGGGGTTTCGCTGAAGCTTTCTTT.

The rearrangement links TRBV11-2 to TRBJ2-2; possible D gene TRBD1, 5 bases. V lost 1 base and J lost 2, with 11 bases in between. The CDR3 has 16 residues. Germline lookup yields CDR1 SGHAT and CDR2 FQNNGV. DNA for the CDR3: TGTGCCAGCAGCTTAGTTAGGACACCAAACACCGGGGAGCTGTTTTTT. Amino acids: CASSLVRTPNTGELFF.